A selection of T cell receptor beta chains follows, all from one sample in a study of blood T cell repertoires in COVID-19. Clones were read by immunoSEQ multiplex PCR, and TCRdb kept only the in-frame ones, dropping some. The top ten clones hold roughly 3.6% of a sample with about 380,000 clones, 85% of them seen once. The sequencing sample was made of peripheral blood. The origin of the receptors is a woman aged 18-30 years with acute or convalescent COVID-19. The CDR3 runs from the conserved cysteine through the conserved F or W. Fields, in order: D gene, clone size, J gene, V gene, CDR3 protein, CDR3 DNA. D genes are given only for firm matches. Size values are once, few and many counts, or a class for expanded clones, and some rows have none.

D gene: TRBD1; clone size: once; J gene: TRBJ2-1; V gene: TRBV24-1; CDR3 protein: CATSDLPGGVNNEQFF; CDR3 DNA: TGTGCCACCAGTGATTTGCCAGGGGGCGTGAACAATGAGCAGTTCTTC
D gene: TRBD2; clone size: .; J gene: TRBJ2-2; V gene: TRBV7-2; CDR3 protein: CASSPLGLAGGGELFF; CDR3 DNA: TGTGCCAGCAGCCCCCTTGGCCTAGCGGGAGGCGGGGAGCTGTTTTTT
D gene: TRBD1; clone size: .; J gene: TRBJ2-5; V gene: TRBV6-1; CDR3 protein: CASSEAPGTAQETQYF; CDR3 DNA: TGTGCCAGCAGTGAAGCGCCTGGGACAGCTCAAGAGACCCAGTACTTC
D gene: .; clone size: .; J gene: TRBJ2-5; V gene: TRBV7-2; CDR3 protein: CASSLAPETQYF; CDR3 DNA: TGTGCCAGCAGCTTGGCCCCCGAGACCCAGTACTTC
D gene: .; clone size: once; J gene: TRBJ2-3; V gene: TRBV5-4; CDR3 protein: CASSAGTDTQYF; CDR3 DNA: TGTGCCAGCAGCGCGGGTACAGATACGCAGTATTTT
D gene: TRBD1; clone size: .; J gene: TRBJ1-1; V gene: TRBV7-2; CDR3 protein: CASSPDRENTEAFF; CDR3 DNA: TGTGCCAGCAGCCCAGACAGGGAGAACACTGAAGCTTTCTTT
D gene: .; clone size: once; J gene: TRBJ2-1; V gene: TRBV2; CDR3 protein: CASSPGRVNEQFF; CDR3 DNA: TGTGCCAGCAGCCCGGGGAGAGTGAATGAGCAGTTCTTC
D gene: .; clone size: .; J gene: TRBJ2-7; V gene: TRBV2; CDR3 protein: CASSVRTVSYEQYF; CDR3 DNA: TGTGCCAGCAGTGTTCGGACAGTCTCCTACGAGCAGTACTTC
D gene: .; clone size: .; J gene: TRBJ2-5; V gene: TRBV28; CDR3 protein: CASSRPGIQETQYF; CDR3 DNA: TGTGCCAGCAGTCGCCCAGGGATCCAAGAGACCCAGTACTTC
D gene: .; clone size: .; J gene: TRBJ2-3; V gene: TRBV29-1; CDR3 protein: CSVEASLRTDTQYF; CDR3 DNA: TGCAGCGTTGAGGCTAGCCTTCGCACAGATACGCAGTATTTT
D gene: .; clone size: .; J gene: TRBJ2-7; V gene: TRBV19; CDR3 protein: CASSRRATYEQYF; CDR3 DNA: TGTGCCAGTAGCCGGCGGGCCACCTACGAGCAGTACTTC
D gene: .; clone size: .; J gene: TRBJ2-7; V gene: TRBV9; CDR3 protein: CASRLIRVPSYEQYF; CDR3 DNA: TGTGCCAGCAGATTAATCCGGGTTCCGTCCTACGAGCAGTACTTC
D gene: .; clone size: .; J gene: TRBJ1-1; V gene: TRBV2; CDR3 protein: CASAGTLNTEAFF; CDR3 DNA: TGTGCCAGCGCCGGGACTTTGAACACTGAAGCTTTCTTT
D gene: .; clone size: once; J gene: TRBJ2-2; V gene: TRBV12-3/TRBV12-4; CDR3 protein: CASGVGGLELFF; CDR3 DNA: TGTGCCAGCGGCGTCGGTGGGCTCGAGCTGTTTTTT
D gene: TRBD1; clone size: .; J gene: TRBJ2-3; V gene: TRBV5-1; CDR3 protein: CASSSQGATDTQYF; CDR3 DNA: TGCGCCAGCAGCTCACAGGGGGCTACAGATACGCAGTATTTT
D gene: .; clone size: .; J gene: TRBJ1-1; V gene: TRBV11-2; CDR3 protein: CASYMWGASTEAFF; CDR3 DNA: TGTGCCAGCTATATGTGGGGCGCAAGCACTGAAGCTTTCTTT
D gene: .; clone size: .; J gene: TRBJ2-1; V gene: TRBV9; CDR3 protein: CASSVVGGGGSNEQFF; CDR3 DNA: TGTGCCAGCAGCGTAGTCGGAGGTGGGGGGTCCAATGAGCAGTTCTTC
D gene: .; clone size: .; J gene: TRBJ2-5; V gene: TRBV12-2; CDR3 protein: CASRLEGGEETQYF; CDR3 DNA: TGTGCAAGTCGCTTAGAGGGCGGGGAAGAGACCCAGTACTTC
D gene: TRBD2; clone size: .; J gene: TRBJ2-7; V gene: TRBV19; CDR3 protein: CASSQLAGPLMAYEQYF; CDR3 DNA: TGTGCCAGTAGTCAGCTAGCGGGTCCCCTCATGGCCTACGAGCAGTACTTC
D gene: .; clone size: .; J gene: TRBJ1-6; V gene: TRBV18; CDR3 protein: CASSPPAGRNSPLHF; CDR3 DNA: TGTGCCAGCTCACCTCCGGCAGGGCGAAATTCACCCCTCCACTTT
D gene: TRBD2; clone size: .; J gene: TRBJ2-2; V gene: TRBV6-5; CDR3 protein: CASSYSGVPNTGELFF; CDR3 DNA: TGTGCCAGCAGTTATAGCGGGGTCCCGAACACCGGGGAGCTGTTTTTT
D gene: TRBD1; clone size: .; J gene: TRBJ1-5; V gene: TRBV28; CDR3 protein: CASSSWTGGQPQHF; CDR3 DNA: TGTGCCAGCAGTTCCTGGACAGGGGGTCAGCCCCAGCATTTT
D gene: .; clone size: .; J gene: TRBJ2-5; V gene: TRBV7-9; CDR3 protein: CASSFAAGTSAETQYF; CDR3 DNA: TGTGCCAGCAGCTTCGCGGCGGGGACCTCGGCTGAGACCCAGTACTTC
D gene: .; clone size: .; J gene: TRBJ2-7; V gene: TRBV7-9; CDR3 protein: CASSEDSSSSYEQYF; CDR3 DNA: TGTGCCAGCAGCGAGGACAGTTCAAGCTCCTACGAGCAGTACTTC
D gene: .; clone size: .; J gene: TRBJ1-1; V gene: TRBV6-1; CDR3 protein: CASSEMGRNTEAFF; CDR3 DNA: TGTGCCAGCAGTGAAATGGGCAGGAACACTGAAGCTTTCTTT
D gene: TRBD2; clone size: .; J gene: TRBJ2-7; V gene: TRBV11-2; CDR3 protein: CASSAGLVGEQYF; CDR3 DNA: TGTGCCAGCAGCGCCGGACTAGTTGGCGAGCAGTACTTC
D gene: TRBD2; clone size: .; J gene: TRBJ2-3; V gene: TRBV6-6; CDR3 protein: CASSLEGLADSTDTQYF; CDR3 DNA: TGTGCCAGCAGTCTCGAGGGACTAGCGGATAGCACAGATACGCAGTATTTT